Listed below are T cell receptor beta chains from one sample, sequenced in a study of OX40 agonist ivuxolimab in advanced cancers. Sequenced by immunoSEQ multiplex PCR; TCRdb stores in-frame clones only, minus some. Among approximately 61,000 clones listed, more than 85% were seen once. The specimen was CD4+ or CD8+ T cells sorted from blood, collected in a trial of the OX40 agonist ivuxolimab. These receptors were obtained from an adult with an advanced solid tumor such as melanoma, head and neck, liver or kidney cancer. Each CDR3 is given with its conserved first and last residue. Fields, in order: V gene, J gene, CDR3 protein.

TRBV9	TRBJ2-2	CASSLGHTGELFF
TRBV7-2	TRBJ1-2	CASSFPGAGGYTF
TRBV15	TRBJ1-6	CATSSEGSYNSPLHF
TRBV13	TRBJ1-5	CASSFGEVNQPQHF
TRBV27	TRBJ2-7	CASKSGTGWEQYF
TRBV15	TRBJ1-4	CATSRDSSPTNEKLFF
TRBV20-1	TRBJ1-1	CSASLYTEAFF
TRBV9	TRBJ2-7	CASSAGTYEQYF
TRBV5-8	TRBJ1-1	CASSLRGRTEAFF
TRBV5-6	TRBJ1-2	CASSLEGLPYGYTF
TRBV5-4	TRBJ2-1	CASSPRGASYSYNEQFF
TRBV6-7	TRBJ1-2	CASSEQGRDGGYTF
TRBV15	TRBJ1-5	CATSSSNQPQHF
TRBV6-5	TRBJ2-7	CASSPPGGEQYF
TRBV4-1	TRBJ2-2	CASSQEAHSNTGELFF
TRBV7-2	TRBJ1-6	CASGWTGGSYNSPLHF
TRBV29-1	TRBJ1-4	CSAYGQGANEKLFF
TRBV7-9	TRBJ2-3	CASSLLEGPKGTDTQYF
TRBV6-5	TRBJ2-1	CASSLTGGSYNEQFF
TRBV5-6	TRBJ2-3	CASRAGTDTQYF
TRBV4-1	TRBJ2-4	CASSQGGEVAGETNIQYF
TRBV19	TRBJ1-4	CASSIYSGEKLFF
TRBV13	TRBJ1-2	CASSLREPLDYGYTF
TRBV5-1	TRBJ1-4	CASSQPRDSPGGTNEKLFF
TRBV10-3	TRBJ2-7	CAISEGQGAYEQYF
TRBV5-1	TRBJ2-3	CASSLGQAGGLTDTQYF
TRBV25-1	TRBJ1-6	CASSEWGQGDNSPLHF
TRBV28	TRBJ2-6	CASSLLGVSGANVLTF
TRBV9	TRBJ2-2	CASSVSTGTENTGELFF
TRBV5-1	TRBJ2-1	CASSVTTSGGVNEQFF
TRBV15	TRBJ1-1	CATSRLNTEAFF
TRBV11-3	TRBJ2-6	CASSLSGANVLTF
TRBV20-1	TRBJ1-1	CSTELNTEAFF
TRBV6-5	TRBJ2-3	CASSYGTGRGDTQYF
TRBV7-9	TRBJ1-1	CASSPSHMNTEAFF
TRBV27	TRBJ1-1	CASSWGGSTEAFF